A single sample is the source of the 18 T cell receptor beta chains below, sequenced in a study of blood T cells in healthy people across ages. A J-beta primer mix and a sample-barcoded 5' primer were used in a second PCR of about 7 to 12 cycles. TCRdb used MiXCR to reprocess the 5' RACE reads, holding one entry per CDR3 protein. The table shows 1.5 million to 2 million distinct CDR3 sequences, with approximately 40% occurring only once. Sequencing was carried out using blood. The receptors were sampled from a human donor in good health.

Here the CDR3 reads CASSVGRGAYDEQFF. The CDR3 DNA sequence: TGTGCCAGCAGTGTAGGCAGGGGGGCATACGATGAGCAGTTCTTC. The chain is built from TRBV27 and TRBJ2-1; D might be TRBD1 (7 bases). Trimming pared 5 bases from V and 8 bases from J, leaving 19 bases between. This CDR3 is 15 amino acids long. The germline CDR1 and CDR2 sequences are MNHEY and SMNVEV (reference sequence).

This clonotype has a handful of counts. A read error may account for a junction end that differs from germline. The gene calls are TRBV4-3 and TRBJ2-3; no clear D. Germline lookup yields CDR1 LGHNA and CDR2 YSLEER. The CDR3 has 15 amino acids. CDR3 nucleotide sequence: TGCGCCGGCAGCCAGGCCTATGATGGGACAGATACGCAGTATTTT. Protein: CAGSQAYDGTDTQYF.

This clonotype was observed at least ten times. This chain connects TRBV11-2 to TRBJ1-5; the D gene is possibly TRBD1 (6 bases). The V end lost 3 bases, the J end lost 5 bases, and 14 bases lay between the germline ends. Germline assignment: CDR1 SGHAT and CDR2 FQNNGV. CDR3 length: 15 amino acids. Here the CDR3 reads CASSLSVGADQPQHF. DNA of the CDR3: TGTGCCAGCAGCTTGTCAGTGGGGGCAGATCAGCCCCAGCATTTT.

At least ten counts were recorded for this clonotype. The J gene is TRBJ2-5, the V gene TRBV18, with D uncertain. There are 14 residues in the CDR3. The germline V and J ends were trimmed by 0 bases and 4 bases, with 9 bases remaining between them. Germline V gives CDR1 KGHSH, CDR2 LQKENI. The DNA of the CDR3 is TGTGCCAGCTCACCACCAGATGTAAGAGAGACCCAGTACTTC. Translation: CASSPPDVRETQYF.

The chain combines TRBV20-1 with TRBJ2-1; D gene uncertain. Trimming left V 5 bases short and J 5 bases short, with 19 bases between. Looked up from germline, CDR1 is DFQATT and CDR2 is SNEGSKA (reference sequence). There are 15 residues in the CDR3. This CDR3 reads CSAPDRIRGDNEQFF. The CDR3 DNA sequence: TGCAGTGCTCCGGACCGGATACGAGGTGACAATGAGCAGTTCTTC.

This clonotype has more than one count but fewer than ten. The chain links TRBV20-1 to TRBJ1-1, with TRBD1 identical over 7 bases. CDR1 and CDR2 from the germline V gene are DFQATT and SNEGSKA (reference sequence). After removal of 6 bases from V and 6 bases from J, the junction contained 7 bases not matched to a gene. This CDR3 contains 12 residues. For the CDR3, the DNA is TGCAGTGCCGAGGGGGCATCCCCTGAAGCTTTCTTT. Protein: CSAEGASPEAFF.

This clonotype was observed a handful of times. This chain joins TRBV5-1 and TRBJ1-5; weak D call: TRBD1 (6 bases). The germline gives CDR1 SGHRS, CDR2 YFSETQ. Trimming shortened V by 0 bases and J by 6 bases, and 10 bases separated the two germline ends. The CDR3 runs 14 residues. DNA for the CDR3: TGCGCCAGCAGCTTGGAAGGGGGAATTCAGCCCCAGCATTTT. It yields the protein CASSLEGGIQPQHF.

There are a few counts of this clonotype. CDR3 nucleotide sequence: TGTGCCAGCAGATTGGGGAACACTGAAGCTTTCTTT. It translates to CASRLGNTEAFF. The genes are TRBV11-2 and TRBJ1-1; no definite D call. This CDR3 contains 12 residues. Germline assignment: CDR1 SGHAT and CDR2 FQNNGV. V lost 6 bases and J lost 1, with 6 bases in between.

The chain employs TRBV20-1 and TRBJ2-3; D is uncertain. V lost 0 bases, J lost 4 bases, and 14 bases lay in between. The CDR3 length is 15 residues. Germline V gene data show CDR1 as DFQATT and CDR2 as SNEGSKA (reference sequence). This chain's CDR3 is CSAREGSVYPDTQYF. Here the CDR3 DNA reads TGCAGTGCTAGAGAAGGGTCAGTTTACCCAGATACGCAGTATTTT.

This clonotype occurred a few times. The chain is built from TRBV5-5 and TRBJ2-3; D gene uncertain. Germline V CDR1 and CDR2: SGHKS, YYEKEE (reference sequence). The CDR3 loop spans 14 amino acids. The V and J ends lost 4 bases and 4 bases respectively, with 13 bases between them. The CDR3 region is CASSPPPVPDTQYF. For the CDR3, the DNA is TGTGCCAGCAGCCCACCACCCGTTCCAGATACGCAGTATTTT.

CDR3 bases: TGCGCCAGCAGCCAAGATCGGGCGCGATACGAGCAGTACTTC. Translating gives CASSQDRARYEQYF. The chain links TRBV4-1 to TRBJ2-7; D gene unclear. The germline CDR1 and CDR2 sequences are MGHRA and YSYEKL. The CDR3 consists of 14 residues. The germline V and J ends were trimmed by 0 bases and 4 bases, with 10 bases remaining between them.

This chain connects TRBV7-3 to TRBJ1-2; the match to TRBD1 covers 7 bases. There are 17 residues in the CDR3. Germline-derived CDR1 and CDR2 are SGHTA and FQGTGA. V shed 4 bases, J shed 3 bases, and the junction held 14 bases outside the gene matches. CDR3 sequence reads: CASSSHSREGADYGYTF. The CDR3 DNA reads TGTGCCAGCAGCTCACATTCAAGAGAGGGGGCTGACTATGGCTACACCTTC.

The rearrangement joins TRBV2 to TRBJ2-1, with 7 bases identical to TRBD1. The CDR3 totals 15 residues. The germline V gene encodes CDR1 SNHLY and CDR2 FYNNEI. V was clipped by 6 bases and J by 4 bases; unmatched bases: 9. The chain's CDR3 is CASSPRGTVYNEQFF. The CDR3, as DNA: TGTGCCAGCAGCCCGAGAGGGACAGTTTACAATGAGCAGTTCTTC. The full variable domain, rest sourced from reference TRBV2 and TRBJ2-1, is EPEVTQTPSHQVTQMGQEVILRCVPISNHLYFYWYRQILGQKVEFLVSFYNNEISEKSEIFDDQFSVERPDGSNFTLKIRSTKLEDSAMYFCASSPRGTVYNEQFFGPGTRLTVL.

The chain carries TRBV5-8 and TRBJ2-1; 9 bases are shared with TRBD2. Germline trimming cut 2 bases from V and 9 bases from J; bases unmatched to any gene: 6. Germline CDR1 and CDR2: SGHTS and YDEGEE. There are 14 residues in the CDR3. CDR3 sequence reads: CASSFLAGQAEQFF. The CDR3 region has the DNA TGTGCCAGCAGCTTTCTAGCGGGGCAGGCTGAGCAGTTCTTC.

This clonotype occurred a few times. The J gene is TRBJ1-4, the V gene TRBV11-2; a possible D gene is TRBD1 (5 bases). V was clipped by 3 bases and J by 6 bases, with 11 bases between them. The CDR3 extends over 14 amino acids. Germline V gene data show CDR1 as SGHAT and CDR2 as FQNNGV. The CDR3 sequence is CASSLEGFDEKLFF. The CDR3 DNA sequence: TGTGCCAGCAGCTTGGAGGGGTTTGATGAAAAACTGTTTTTT.

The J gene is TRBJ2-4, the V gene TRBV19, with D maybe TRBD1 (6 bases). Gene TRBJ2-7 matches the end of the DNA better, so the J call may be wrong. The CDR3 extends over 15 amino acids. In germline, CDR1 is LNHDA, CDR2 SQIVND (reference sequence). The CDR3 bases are TGTGCCAGTAGTATGATAGGGGCAGGGGTAAACGAGCAGTACTTC. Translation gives CASSMIGAGVNEQYF.

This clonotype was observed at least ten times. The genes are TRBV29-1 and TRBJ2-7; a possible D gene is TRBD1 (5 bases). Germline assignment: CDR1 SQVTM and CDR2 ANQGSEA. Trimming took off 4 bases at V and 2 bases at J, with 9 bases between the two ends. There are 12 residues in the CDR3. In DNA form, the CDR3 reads TGCAGCGTTGTAACAGGAACCTACGAGCAGTACTTC. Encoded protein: CSVVTGTYEQYF.

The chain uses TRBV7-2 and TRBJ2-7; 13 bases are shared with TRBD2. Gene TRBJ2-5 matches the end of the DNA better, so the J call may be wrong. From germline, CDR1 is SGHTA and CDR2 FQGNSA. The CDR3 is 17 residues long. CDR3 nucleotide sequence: TGTGCCAGCAGCGAGGGAACTAGCGGGGGGGCCAGAGAGACCCAGTACTTC. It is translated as CASSEGTSGGARETQYF.